Given below is one T cell receptor (beta chain) in context. No antigen is known for it. The sample is drawn from a study of PD-1 blockade in mismatch repair-deficient tumors. Study results and caveats: Tumor-resident clones, often absent from pretreatment blood, expanded after pembrolizumab and then contracted.

Data came from immunoSEQ multiplex PCR; TCRdb stores just in-frame clones and leaves some out. The table shows 30,000 to 40,000 clones, with 65% to 85% occurring only once. The sequences come from PBMCs, collected 6 to 7 weeks after starting pembrolizumab. The receptor's source is an adult with mismatch repair-deficient cancer.

The CDR3, as DNA: TGTGCCAGCAGTTTGGAGAGTAGGGAGCAGTACTTC. Translation gives CASSLESREQYF. This rearrangement joins TRBV28 to TRBJ2-7, with no clear D. The CDR3 covers 12 residues. Germline V lookup: CDR1 MDHEN, CDR2 SYDVKM. V was trimmed by 3 bases and J by 7 bases, leaving 10 bases between them.